A single sample is the source of the 10 T cell receptor beta chains below, sequenced in a study of blood T cell repertoires in COVID-19. The method was immunoSEQ multiplex PCR; TCRdb's version includes in-frame clones alone and lacks a portion of them. In the table there are about 50,000 clones, 80% to 85% of which are singletons. Input material: peripheral blood. The receptor set was obtained from a woman of 80 years or more with COVID-19, enrolled during active disease.

A remark on this clone: Other DNA sequences within the sample encode an identical CDR3. The chain combines TRBV5-1 with TRBJ2-2, with 11 bases aligning to TRBD1. V shed 4 bases and J 2 bases; nucleotides not matched to a gene: 7. Per germline, CDR1 SGHRS and CDR2 YFSETQ. The CDR3 length is 17 residues. The CDR3 nucleotides read TGCGCCAGCAGCGGGGGGACAGGGGGGCCCAACACCGGGGAGCTGTTTTTT. Residues: CASSGGTGGPNTGELFF.

The chain combines TRBV14 with TRBJ1-6; 9 bases fit TRBD1. The trim removed 5 bases at V and 1 base at J, leaving 9 bases unmatched. The CDR3 covers 18 residues. Germline values: CDR1 SGHDN, CDR2 FVKESK. The DNA of the CDR3 is TGTGCCAGCAGCGAAAGACAGGGGGGTTCGTCCTATAATTCACCCCTCCACTTT. Encoded protein: CASSERQGGSSYNSPLHF. Drawing the rest from reference TRBV14 and TRBJ1-6, the complete variable domain is EAGVTQFPSHSVIEKGQTVTLRCDPISGHDNLYWYRRVMGKEIKFLLHFVKESKQDESGMPNNRFLAERTGGTYSTLKVQPAELEDSGVYFCASSERQGGSSYNSPLHFGNGTRLTVT.

CDR3 DNA sequence: TGCGCCAGCAGCTCCCTCTTCTTAGCGGGAGAGGGGGAGCAGTTCTTC. Its translation is CASSSLFLAGEGEQFF. The V call is TRBV5-1, the J call TRBJ2-1; TRBD2 agrees at 9 bases. Germline V CDR1 and CDR2: SGHRS, YFSETQ. This CDR3 has 16 residues. Trimming removed 3 bases from V and 10 bases from J; junction bases left unmatched: 14.

This chain uses TRBV7-8 with TRBJ2-7; 10 nucleotides align to TRBD2. Trimming took 5 bases from V and 3 from J; bases not matched to a gene: 7. CDR1 and CDR2 (germline): SGHVS, FQNEAQ. This CDR3 has 15 amino acids. CDR3 DNA sequence: TGTGCCAGCAGCCCCAGAGCTAGCGGGAGCTACGAGCAGTACTTC. It translates to CASSPRASGSYEQYF. The whole variable domain, filled in from reference TRBV7-8 and TRBJ2-7, reads GAGVSQSPRYKVAKRGQDVALRCDPISGHVSLFWYQQALGQGPEFLTYFQNEAQLDKSGLPSDRFFAERPEGSVSTLKIQRTQQEDSAVYLCASSPRASGSYEQYFGPGTRLTVT.

This CDR3 reads CASSQVSSGALGTQYF. The CDR3, as DNA: TGTGCCAGCAGCCAAGTGTCCAGCGGGGCACTTGGTACGCAGTATTTT. This chain links TRBV14 with TRBJ2-3, with 7 nucleotides matching TRBD2. Trimming at V came to 1 base and at J to 8 bases, leaving 12 bases not matched to a gene. The CDR3 covers 16 residues. CDR1 is SGHDN and CDR2 is FVKESK in the germline V gene.

This clone turned up a few times. The chain employs TRBV2 and TRBJ1-1; TRBD1 matches at 9 bases. The V and J ends lost 1 base and 9 bases, in that order; junction bases with no gene match: 6. This CDR3 comprises 14 residues. Germline V gene sequence: CDR1 SNHLY, CDR2 FYNNEI. CDR3 bases: TGTGCCAGCAGTGAAGGGCGGGACAGGGCCCAAGCTTTCTTT. The encoded protein is CASSEGRDRAQAFF.

The chain employs TRBV30 and TRBJ1-1; D unclear. Germline V gives CDR1 GTSNPN, CDR2 SVGIG (reference sequence). The CDR3 has 13 amino acids. Trimming stripped 4 bases from V and 1 base from J, with 10 bases between. The CDR3 loop is CAWTLMANTEAFF. Written as DNA, the CDR3 is TGTGCCTGGACCTTAATGGCGAACACTGAAGCTTTCTTT.

This sequence joins TRBV29-1 and TRBJ1-4, with D possibly TRBD1 on 5 matching bases. Looked up from germline, CDR1 is SQVTM and CDR2 is ANQGSEA. The V end was cut by 2 bases, the J end by 10 bases, with 20 bases between. This CDR3 has 15 residues. The CDR3, as DNA: TGCAGCGTTGAACGTTACGACAGAGAAAGGGGAAAACTGTTTTTT. It translates to CSVERYDRERGKLFF.

J is TRBJ2-1 and V is TRBV5-1, with 8 bases aligning to TRBD2. Germline V gives CDR1 SGHRS, CDR2 YFSETQ. This CDR3 is 15 amino acids long. Trimming at V came to 1 base and at J to 5 bases, leaving 5 bases not matched to a gene. CDR3 loop: CASSLLREVNNEQFF. The CDR3 bases are TGCGCCAGCAGCTTGCTGCGGGAGGTGAACAATGAGCAGTTCTTC.

Only a few counts were recorded for this clone. This chain joins TRBV7-9 and TRBJ2-3; 8 bases map to TRBD2. J gave up 3 bases and V 1 base, and 3 bases lay outside the gene matches. CDR3 length: 15 residues. Germline CDR1 and CDR2: SEHNR and FQNEAQ (reference sequence). CDR3 nucleotide sequence: TGTGCCAGCAGCTTAGGAGCGGGAGAAACAGATACGCAGTATTTT. Translation: CASSLGAGETDTQYF.